These T cell receptor beta chains were read from a single sample in a study of blood T cell repertoires in COVID-19. Profiled with immunoSEQ multiplex PCR; TCRdb holds only in-frame clones, not every one. The sample records around 260,000 clones, 80% to 90% being singletons. Sequencing used PBMCs or T cells enriched from blood (not recorded which). The source is a man between 25 and 39 years old with acute COVID-19. CDR3s include the opening cysteine and the closing phenylalanine or tryptophan. Each record gives: V gene, clone size, J gene, CDR3 protein. The size field is filled for only some rows; it gives once, few, many or a size class.

v_call: TRBV29-1; clone_size: once; j_call: TRBJ2-1; cdr3_aa: CSVDLLATYNEQFF
v_call: TRBV2; clone_size: once; j_call: TRBJ2-2; cdr3_aa: CASSTVLNAGELFF
v_call: TRBV5-1; clone_size: -; j_call: TRBJ1-4; cdr3_aa: CASSRAQGSNEKLFF
v_call: TRBV11-2; clone_size: -; j_call: TRBJ1-3; cdr3_aa: CASSLSGGNTIYF
v_call: TRBV5-1; clone_size: once; j_call: TRBJ2-1; cdr3_aa: CASSRTSDYNEQFF
v_call: TRBV24-1; clone_size: -; j_call: TRBJ2-1; cdr3_aa: CATSDWTSGRTRGQFF
v_call: TRBV4-1; clone_size: -; j_call: TRBJ1-5; cdr3_aa: CASSQVRDNQPQHF
v_call: TRBV29-1; clone_size: -; j_call: TRBJ2-3; cdr3_aa: CSVDGLAGRTDTQYF
v_call: TRBV27; clone_size: -; j_call: TRBJ1-1; cdr3_aa: CASQASVNTEAFF
v_call: TRBV28; clone_size: -; j_call: TRBJ1-4; cdr3_aa: CASSLRRFNVDEKLFF
v_call: TRBV20-1; clone_size: -; j_call: TRBJ1-1; cdr3_aa: CSASRELVAFF
v_call: TRBV24-1; clone_size: -; j_call: TRBJ2-3; cdr3_aa: CATSDFSRADTQYF
v_call: TRBV3-1/TRBV3-2; clone_size: -; j_call: TRBJ2-3; cdr3_aa: CASSLRTGIVWDTQYF
v_call: TRBV24-1; clone_size: few; j_call: TRBJ1-1; cdr3_aa: CATAPRSNTEAFF
v_call: TRBV28; clone_size: -; j_call: TRBJ2-3; cdr3_aa: CASSLFPLLTDTQYF
v_call: TRBV3-1/TRBV3-2; clone_size: -; j_call: TRBJ1-1; cdr3_aa: CASSQADGVTEAFF
v_call: TRBV27; clone_size: -; j_call: TRBJ2-1; cdr3_aa: CASSLGLAGGLKFDEQFF
v_call: TRBV6-1; clone_size: -; j_call: TRBJ1-1; cdr3_aa: CASSERPSGNTEAFF
v_call: TRBV5-1; clone_size: once; j_call: TRBJ1-1; cdr3_aa: CASSREMNTEAFF
v_call: TRBV27; clone_size: once; j_call: TRBJ2-2; cdr3_aa: CASSDQQVNTGELFF